The rows below give T cell receptor beta chains drawn from one sample of a study of read filtering for tumor transcriptome and immune sequencing. TCRdb called the reads again in MiXCR, with one record for every CDR3 protein. The sample records about 63,000 distinct CDR3 sequences, approximately 15% being singletons. The sample was a population of CD138-negative cells sorted from bone marrow. The receptor source for this set is a donor at least 40 years old with multiple myeloma. Both conserved end residues are trimmed from each CDR3. Fields, in order: V gene, clone size, CDR3 protein. Part of the rows lack a size; the others show once, few, many or a class for expanded clones.

v_gene: TRBV18
abundance: many
CDR3aa: ASARRAGSAENQPQH

v_gene: TRBV7-3
abundance: .
CDR3aa: ASSSETGTYNEQF

v_gene: TRBV4-3
abundance: many
CDR3aa: ASSQDRLAPSRSEQF

v_gene: TRBV18
abundance: many
CDR3aa: ASSLTVNEQF

v_gene: TRBV5-1
abundance: many
CDR3aa: ASSLAWAETQY

v_gene: TRBV10-3
abundance: .
CDR3aa: AISYLGLAGLAGTQY

v_gene: TRBV5-1
abundance: many
CDR3aa: ASSEDGATEAF

v_gene: TRBV20-1
abundance: few
CDR3aa: SAGQGGETQY

v_gene: TRBV29-1
abundance: many
CDR3aa: SVEDQTRLAGANEQF

v_gene: TRBV10-3
abundance: many
CDR3aa: AISGLRVAPNTGELF

v_gene: TRBV5-4
abundance: .
CDR3aa: ASSPGSSGYNEQF

v_gene: TRBV7-8
abundance: many
CDR3aa: ASSLEAGLGTYNEQF

v_gene: TRBV27
abundance: many
CDR3aa: ASSLSLNGAGHTDTQY

v_gene: TRBV30
abundance: .
CDR3aa: AWSPGVYTDTQH

v_gene: TRBV30
abundance: .
CDR3aa: AWTTPGQRFSNQPQH

v_gene: TRBV20-1
abundance: many
CDR3aa: SGTSGRAAYNEQF

v_gene: TRBV5-1
abundance: many
CDR3aa: ASSLGTSHNEQF

v_gene: TRBV4-2
abundance: many
CDR3aa: ASSQVKQRLVEYEQY

v_gene: TRBV7-2
abundance: many
CDR3aa: ASSSDRNQPQH

v_gene: TRBV30
abundance: many
CDR3aa: AWSPAREAF

v_gene: TRBV20-1
abundance: .
CDR3aa: SASPGQGAYEQY

v_gene: TRBV5-6
abundance: many
CDR3aa: ASSTTGIHQETQY

v_gene: TRBV10-3
abundance: many
CDR3aa: AAGLAGASGELF

v_gene: TRBV29-1
abundance: few
CDR3aa: SGSFRTEAF

v_gene: TRBV20-1
abundance: many
CDR3aa: SARGDRGLYEQY

v_gene: TRBV29-1
abundance: many
CDR3aa: SVDTGGPLNEQF

v_gene: TRBV9
abundance: many
CDR3aa: ASSVGQGNNQPQH

v_gene: TRBV28
abundance: many
CDR3aa: ASSLTVPYEQY

v_gene: TRBV4-1
abundance: many
CDR3aa: ASSQVLAGVPLNNEQF

v_gene: TRBV4-2
abundance: many
CDR3aa: ASSQHQRGYYYEQY

v_gene: TRBV29-1
abundance: many
CDR3aa: SVRTGGYDQPQH

v_gene: TRBV7-2
abundance: many
CDR3aa: AVQRTQNEKLF

v_gene: TRBV20-1
abundance: many
CDR3aa: SARDQGQVNTGELF

v_gene: TRBV21-1
abundance: many
CDR3aa: ASSKVGLAGGPFYNEQF

v_gene: TRBV6-5
abundance: .
CDR3aa: ASSYSGTSTHEQC

v_gene: TRBV19
abundance: few
CDR3aa: ASSKGRRDIQY

v_gene: TRBV6-1
abundance: few
CDR3aa: ASGSGLTDYGYT

v_gene: TRBV5-5
abundance: many
CDR3aa: ASSLAPGQGRLSSYNEQF

v_gene: TRBV4-1
abundance: .
CDR3aa: ASSQDGQGAWNIQY

v_gene: TRBV29-1
abundance: many
CDR3aa: SVGGGPNTEAF

v_gene: TRBV2
abundance: .
CDR3aa: ASSPGLAGDGSYNEQF

v_gene: TRBV7-8
abundance: many
CDR3aa: ASSARDRRYEQY

v_gene: TRBV19
abundance: many
CDR3aa: ASRRREDSEQF

v_gene: TRBV3-1
abundance: many
CDR3aa: ASSQDQAGKETQY

v_gene: TRBV27
abundance: many
CDR3aa: ASRMGGGPADTQY

v_gene: TRBV7-8
abundance: many
CDR3aa: VSSHNSYEQY